A selection of T cell receptor beta chains follows, all from one sample in a study of T cells after yellow fever vaccination. TCRdb re-derived calls from the 5' RACE reads in MiXCR, one entry per CDR3 protein. The table has 350,000 to 550,000 distinct CDR3 sequences, around 20% seen once. This specimen consisted of PBMCs, obtained before the yellow fever booster vaccination. These TCRs come from a man between 18 and 29 years old who received the YFV17D yellow fever vaccine. Both conserved end residues are part of each CDR3. A D gene is named only where the DNA matches it firmly. Rows give clone size only sometimes, using once, few, many, or a class for an expanded clone.

cdr3_aa,cdr3_nt,clone_size,v_call,j_call,d_call
CASSSEGGSTDTQYF,TGTGCCAGCAGTTCCGAGGGGGGTAGCACAGATACGCAGTATTTT,few,TRBV12-3/TRBV12-4,TRBJ2-3,-
CASRHRTGPYEQYF,TGTGCCAGCAGACATAGGACAGGGCCCTACGAGCAGTACTTC,-,TRBV5-6,TRBJ2-7,TRBD1
CSATNLRGDEKLFF,TGCAGTGCTACAAATCTCAGGGGGGATGAAAAACTGTTTTTT,-,TRBV20-1,TRBJ1-4,TRBD1
CASSRGGAAYEQYF,TGTGCCAGCAGCAGGGGGGGGGCAGCCTACGAGCAGTACTTC,-,TRBV7-2,TRBJ2-7,-
CASRFLTGPHTEAFF,TGTGCCAGCAGGTTCCTCACAGGGCCTCACACTGAAGCTTTCTTT,-,TRBV6-2/TRBV6-3,TRBJ1-1,-
CSASRAPANYGYTF,TGCAGTGCTAGCCGGGCTCCCGCTAACTATGGCTACACCTTC,-,TRBV20-1,TRBJ1-2,-
CASSESPPNVLTF,TGCGCCAGCAGTGAGTCCCCCCCCAACGTCCTGACTTTC,-,TRBV10-2,TRBJ2-6,-
CASSQDHQEQGALGTEAFF,TGCGCCAGCAGCCAAGATCACCAGGAACAGGGAGCGTTGGGGACTGAAGCTTTCTTT,many,TRBV4-3,TRBJ1-1,-
CASRETVANYGYTF,TGTGCCAGCAGAGAGACGGTAGCTAACTATGGCTACACCTTC,-,TRBV2,TRBJ1-2,-
CSRDRVDYNEQFF,TGCAGTAGGGACAGGGTCGACTACAATGAGCAGTTCTTC,-,TRBV20-1,TRBJ2-1,TRBD1
CASSLATLGTDTQYF,TGTGCCAGCTCACTAGCGACTCTTGGAACAGATACGCAGTATTTT,few,TRBV27,TRBJ2-3,TRBD2
CASRSDGFVQYF,TGTGCCAGCAGATCGGATGGATTCGTGCAGTACTTC,few,TRBV12-3/TRBV12-4,TRBJ2-7,-
CASSPPRGRDEQYF,TGTGCCAGCAGCCCGCCCCGAGGGAGGGACGAGCAGTACTTC,-,TRBV12-3/TRBV12-4,TRBJ2-7,TRBD2
CASSQAGGLETEAFF,TGCGCCAGCAGCCAAGCAGGGGGTCTGGAAACTGAAGCTTTCTTT,-,TRBV4-1,TRBJ1-1,TRBD1
CASSAQGGAGTPLHF,TGTGCCAGCAGTGCCCAGGGGGGCGCTGGGACACCCCTCCACTTT,many,TRBV27,TRBJ1-6,TRBD1
CASGLERGAQETQYF,TGCGCCAGCGGATTAGAGCGGGGGGCGCAAGAGACCCAGTACTTC,-,TRBV5-1,TRBJ2-5,TRBD2
CSATTGVPGYTF,TGCAGTGCCACGACAGGGGTCCCTGGCTACACCTTC,-,TRBV20-1,TRBJ1-2,TRBD1
CASSRHIGGATNEKLFF,TGTGCCAGCAGCCGCCATATTGGAGGAGCAACTAATGAAAAACTGTTTTTT,-,TRBV4-2,TRBJ1-4,-
CASSLRSGAPFGYTF,TGTGCCAGCAGCTTACGCAGCGGGGCCCCGTTTGGCTACACCTTC,-,TRBV5-5,TRBJ1-2,-
CSVRLVTEAFF,TGCAGCGTTCGTTTGGTCACTGAAGCTTTCTTT,few,TRBV29-1,TRBJ1-1,-
CATSAPAGNQEQFF,TGTGCCACCAGTGCCCCCGCGGGGAACCAGGAGCAGTTCTTC,-,TRBV24-1,TRBJ2-1,-
CASSGRQGSNEKLFF,TGCGCCAGCAGCGGCAGACAGGGCTCTAATGAAAAACTGTTTTTT,-,TRBV5-1,TRBJ1-4,TRBD1
CASSQNLGTGGKEKLFF,TGCGCCAGCAGCCAAAACCTGGGGACAGGGGGCAAAGAAAAACTGTTTTTT,few,TRBV4-3,TRBJ1-4,TRBD1
CASSLGGRSNQPQHF,TGTGCCAGCAGCTTGGGGGGGAGAAGCAATCAGCCCCAGCATTTT,-,TRBV7-8,TRBJ1-5,-
CASSQDNRGHQPQHF,TGCGCCAGCAGCCAAGACAACCGGGGCCATCAGCCCCAGCATTTT,-,TRBV4-1,TRBJ1-5,-
CSARVFYNEQFF,TGCAGTGCTAGAGTGTTCTACAATGAGCAGTTCTTC,-,TRBV20-1,TRBJ2-1,-
CASSGTGLSYEQYF,TGTGCCAGCAGCGGGACAGGCCTCTCGTACGAGCAGTACTTC,few,TRBV7-2,TRBJ2-7,TRBD1
CATSDFGGYQETQYF,TGTGCCACCAGTGATTTCGGGGGTTACCAAGAGACCCAGTACTTC,-,TRBV24-1,TRBJ2-5,-
CAISESLETQETQYF,TGTGCCATCAGTGAGAGTCTGGAGACCCAAGAGACCCAGTACTTC,-,TRBV10-3,TRBJ2-5,-
CASSQWGGQNIQYF,TGTGCCAGCAGCCAGTGGGGGGGGCAGAACATTCAGTACTTC,few,TRBV7-2,TRBJ2-4,-
CATSDARGHQETQYF,TGTGCCACCAGTGACGCAAGGGGACACCAAGAGACCCAGTACTTC,-,TRBV24-1,TRBJ2-5,-
CASSRDSVSSYNEQFF,TGTGCCAGCAGCCGGGACTCCGTAAGCTCCTACAATGAGCAGTTCTTC,many,TRBV5-6,TRBJ2-1,-
CASSSPRLQGGIMKNIQYF,TGTGCCAGCAGTTCCCCTAGACTACAGGGTGGGATTATGAAAAACATTCAGTACTTC,few,TRBV28,TRBJ2-4,-
CASSQGAHYGEQETQYF,TGCGCCAGCAGCCAAGGGGCTCATTATGGGGAACAAGAGACCCAGTACTTC,-,TRBV4-3,TRBJ2-5,-
CASSLPKAGGTVDTQYF,TGTGCCAGCAGCCTTCCTAAAGCGGGGGGGACGGTGGATACGCAGTATTTT,-,TRBV5-6,TRBJ2-3,TRBD2
CSVGQQKETQYF,TGCAGCGTGGGACAGCAGAAAGAGACCCAGTACTTC,many,TRBV29-1,TRBJ2-5,TRBD1
CASSYSWGNTEAFF,TGTGCCAGCAGTTACTCCTGGGGGAACACTGAAGCTTTCTTT,-,TRBV6-5,TRBJ1-1,-
CSAMGFRLAAQETQYF,TGCAGTGCTATGGGGTTTCGGCTAGCGGCTCAAGAGACCCAGTACTTC,-,TRBV20-1,TRBJ2-5,TRBD2
CASSHGVGSNQPQHF,TGTGCCAGCAGCCATGGGGTGGGGAGCAATCAGCCCCAGCATTTT,-,TRBV7-2,TRBJ1-5,-
CASSLGGGGFRTGELFF,TGTGCCAGCAGCTTAGGAGGTGGCGGGTTCCGCACCGGGGAGCTGTTTTTT,few,TRBV13,TRBJ2-2,-
CASSEKGNEQFF,TGTGCCAGCAGTGAAAAAGGCAATGAGCAGTTCTTC,few,TRBV25-1,TRBJ2-1,-